The rows below give T cell receptor beta chains drawn from one sample of a study of cytotoxic CD8 clonotypes in ibrutinib-treated CLL. Data came from immunoSEQ multiplex PCR; TCRdb stores just in-frame clones and leaves some out. The repertoire holds fewer than 400,000 clones, with around 66% as singletons. The sequencing used PBMCs, collected after 36 months of ibrutinib treatment. These receptors were obtained from a human donor with chronic lymphocytic leukemia. Each CDR3 is given with its conserved first and last residue. D genes are given only for firm matches. Clone size is given for some rows only: seen once, a few or many times, or a class if the clone is expanded.

abundance: many; j_gene: TRBJ1-2; v_gene: TRBV29-1; d_gene: NA; CDR3aa: CSVEGPGSIYGYTF; CDR3nt: TGCAGCGTTGAGGGCCCAGGCAGCATCTATGGCTACACCTTC
abundance: few; j_gene: TRBJ1-1; v_gene: TRBV7-9; d_gene: NA; CDR3aa: CASSHPFGYEAFF; CDR3nt: TGTGCCAGCAGCCACCCGTTCGGTTATGAAGCTTTCTTT
abundance: few; j_gene: TRBJ2-1; v_gene: TRBV4-1; d_gene: NA; CDR3aa: CASSQDPRGRGISYNEQFF; CDR3nt: TGCGCCAGCAGCCAAGACCCCCGTGGTCGCGGGATATCATACAATGAGCAGTTCTTC
abundance: once; j_gene: TRBJ1-6; v_gene: TRBV28; d_gene: TRBD1; CDR3aa: CASRTRGLGSPLHF; CDR3nt: TGTGCCAGCAGAACCAGGGGGCTTGGTTCACCCCTCCACTTT
abundance: NA; j_gene: TRBJ1-2; v_gene: TRBV7-2; d_gene: NA; CDR3aa: CASSPRTVGYTF; CDR3nt: TGTGCCAGCAGCCCCCGGACAGTCGGCTACACCTTC
abundance: NA; j_gene: TRBJ1-2; v_gene: TRBV9; d_gene: NA; CDR3aa: CASSPRRDGHGYTF; CDR3nt: TGTGCCAGCAGCCCGCGCCGGGACGGCCATGGCTACACCTTC
abundance: NA; j_gene: TRBJ2-7; v_gene: TRBV29-1; d_gene: NA; CDR3aa: CSVKEGGRYEQYF; CDR3nt: TGCAGCGTCAAGGAGGGTGGTCGGTACGAGCAGTACTTC
abundance: NA; j_gene: TRBJ1-4; v_gene: TRBV29-1; d_gene: TRBD1; CDR3aa: CSATPLGQGVSNEKLFF; CDR3nt: TGCAGCGCCACACCCCTAGGACAGGGGGTATCTAATGAAAAACTGTTTTTT
abundance: NA; j_gene: TRBJ1-1; v_gene: TRBV6-6; d_gene: TRBD1; CDR3aa: CASSTTGGGTEAFF; CDR3nt: TGTGCCAGCAGTACGACAGGGGGCGGGACTGAAGCTTTCTTT
abundance: NA; j_gene: TRBJ2-7; v_gene: TRBV7-6; d_gene: TRBD1; CDR3aa: CASSSRDRIHEQYF; CDR3nt: TGTGCCAGCAGCTCCCGGGACAGGATCCACGAGCAGTACTTC
abundance: NA; j_gene: TRBJ2-1; v_gene: TRBV27; d_gene: NA; CDR3aa: CASSSSGMGEQFF; CDR3nt: TGTGCCAGCAGTTCCTCAGGTATGGGTGAGCAGTTCTTC
abundance: once; j_gene: TRBJ2-6; v_gene: TRBV7-2; d_gene: TRBD1; CDR3aa: CASRPGGSGANVLTF; CDR3nt: TGTGCCAGCAGGCCAGGGGGCTCTGGGGCCAACGTCCTGACTTTC
abundance: few; j_gene: TRBJ1-5; v_gene: TRBV28; d_gene: NA; CDR3aa: CASSLSGRNQPQHF; CDR3nt: TGTGCCAGCAGTTTATCGGGGCGCAATCAGCCCCAGCATTTT
abundance: NA; j_gene: TRBJ1-6; v_gene: TRBV18; d_gene: NA; CDR3aa: CASSPLPVFSYNSPLHF; CDR3nt: TGTGCCAGCTCACCACTGCCGGTGTTCTCCTATAATTCACCCCTCCACTTT
abundance: NA; j_gene: TRBJ2-3; v_gene: TRBV5-1; d_gene: TRBD2; CDR3aa: CASSQGLAGRDTQYF; CDR3nt: TGCGCCAGCAGCCAGGGACTAGCCGGGCGGGATACGCAGTATTTT
abundance: NA; j_gene: TRBJ2-7; v_gene: TRBV5-6; d_gene: NA; CDR3aa: CASSLGLGSYEQYF; CDR3nt: TGTGCCAGCAGCTTGGGACTAGGGTCCTACGAGCAGTACTTC
abundance: NA; j_gene: TRBJ1-3; v_gene: TRBV7-9; d_gene: NA; CDR3aa: CASSPGPGNTIYF; CDR3nt: TGTGCCAGCAGCCCAGGGCCAGGAAACACCATATATTTT
abundance: NA; j_gene: TRBJ2-1; v_gene: TRBV7-6; d_gene: NA; CDR3aa: CASSLSVKGVNEQFF; CDR3nt: TGTGCCAGCAGCTTATCAGTAAAGGGGGTCAATGAGCAGTTCTTC
abundance: NA; j_gene: TRBJ1-2; v_gene: TRBV7-2; d_gene: NA; CDR3aa: CASSLGGAGLYGYTF; CDR3nt: TGTGCCAGCAGCTTAGGTGGCGCGGGCCTCTATGGCTACACCTTC
abundance: NA; j_gene: TRBJ2-5; v_gene: TRBV5-1; d_gene: NA; CDR3aa: CASSLDYLTQYF; CDR3nt: TGCGCCAGCAGCTTGGACTACTTGACCCAGTACTTC
abundance: NA; j_gene: TRBJ2-7; v_gene: TRBV29-1; d_gene: NA; CDR3aa: CSVYSGSPSYEQYF; CDR3nt: TGCAGCGTTTACTCCGGGTCACCTTCCTACGAGCAGTACTTC
abundance: NA; j_gene: TRBJ1-4; v_gene: TRBV6-1; d_gene: NA; CDR3aa: CASSVGRQNEKLFF; CDR3nt: TGTGCCAGCAGTGTTGGCCGACAAAATGAAAAACTGTTTTTT
abundance: NA; j_gene: TRBJ1-2; v_gene: TRBV7-2; d_gene: NA; CDR3aa: CASSFDGDYGYTF; CDR3nt: TGTGCCAGCAGCTTCGACGGTGACTATGGCTACACCTTC
abundance: NA; j_gene: TRBJ2-7; v_gene: TRBV11-2; d_gene: TRBD2; CDR3aa: CASSPGLAGGPREQYF; CDR3nt: TGTGCCAGCAGCCCTGGGCTAGCGGGAGGGCCGAGGGAGCAGTACTTC
abundance: NA; j_gene: TRBJ2-5; v_gene: TRBV28; d_gene: TRBD1; CDR3aa: CASSASGTGVQETQYF; CDR3nt: TGTGCCAGCAGTGCCTCCGGGACAGGGGTACAAGAGACCCAGTACTTC
abundance: NA; j_gene: TRBJ1-3; v_gene: TRBV9; d_gene: TRBD1; CDR3aa: CASSTRTGSGNTIYF; CDR3nt: TGTGCCAGCAGCACCCGGACAGGCTCTGGAAACACCATATATTTT
abundance: NA; j_gene: TRBJ2-1; v_gene: TRBV7-8; d_gene: NA; CDR3aa: CASSLPQQGRGYNEQFF; CDR3nt: TGTGCCAGCAGCTTACCCCAACAGGGAAGGGGGTACAATGAGCAGTTCTTC
abundance: NA; j_gene: TRBJ2-3; v_gene: TRBV7-6; d_gene: TRBD2; CDR3aa: CASSRTSWGDTQYF; CDR3nt: TGTGCCAGCAGTCGGACTAGCTGGGGAGATACGCAGTATTTT
abundance: NA; j_gene: TRBJ2-7; v_gene: TRBV27; d_gene: NA; CDR3aa: CASSLNGLMSEQYF; CDR3nt: TGTGCCAGCAGTTTAAACGGGTTAATGAGCGAGCAGTACTTC
abundance: once; j_gene: TRBJ2-1; v_gene: TRBV29-1; d_gene: NA; CDR3aa: CSTDTLADYNEQFF; CDR3nt: TGCAGCACCGACACCTTGGCGGACTACAATGAGCAGTTCTTC
abundance: NA; j_gene: TRBJ2-1; v_gene: TRBV5-1; d_gene: NA; CDR3aa: CASSSSVNNEQFF; CDR3nt: TGCGCCAGCAGCTCGTCAGTCAACAATGAGCAGTTCTTC
abundance: few; j_gene: TRBJ2-7; v_gene: TRBV4-1; d_gene: NA; CDR3aa: CASSQDWASAYYEQYF; CDR3nt: TGCGCCAGCAGCCAAGATTGGGCTAGCGCCTACTACGAGCAGTACTTC
abundance: NA; j_gene: TRBJ2-1; v_gene: TRBV11-2; d_gene: TRBD2; CDR3aa: CASSFTSGRPWDEQFF; CDR3nt: TGTGCCAGCAGCTTCACTAGCGGGAGACCTTGGGATGAGCAGTTCTTC
abundance: few; j_gene: TRBJ2-5; v_gene: TRBV5-6; d_gene: TRBD1; CDR3aa: CASSSGQQETQYF; CDR3nt: TGTGCCAGCAGCTCGGGACAGCAAGAGACCCAGTACTTC
abundance: NA; j_gene: TRBJ2-5; v_gene: TRBV2; d_gene: TRBD2; CDR3aa: CASRTAGGGQETQYF; CDR3nt: TGTGCCAGCAGAACAGCGGGGGGTGGGCAAGAGACCCAGTACTTC
abundance: NA; j_gene: TRBJ2-7; v_gene: TRBV7-6; d_gene: TRBD2; CDR3aa: CASSLGASGRDEQYF; CDR3nt: TGTGCCAGCAGCTTAGGGGCTAGCGGGAGGGACGAGCAGTACTTC
abundance: once; j_gene: TRBJ2-1; v_gene: TRBV6-4; d_gene: TRBD2; CDR3aa: CASSATPGLARSYNEQFF; CDR3nt: TGTGCCAGCAGTGCCACTCCAGGACTAGCGCGCTCCTACAATGAGCAGTTCTTC
abundance: NA; j_gene: TRBJ2-1; v_gene: TRBV10-3; d_gene: NA; CDR3aa: CAIIEEVGSPYNEQFF; CDR3nt: TGTGCCATCATCGAGGAGGTGGGTTCTCCTTACAATGAGCAGTTCTTC
abundance: few; j_gene: TRBJ2-2; v_gene: TRBV28; d_gene: NA; CDR3aa: CASTPLVGVATGELFF; CDR3nt: TGTGCCAGCACCCCGCTGGTGGGGGTGGCCACCGGGGAGCTGTTTTTT
abundance: NA; j_gene: TRBJ2-7; v_gene: TRBV25-1; d_gene: NA; CDR3aa: CASSGPGRGAYEQYF; CDR3nt: TGTGCCAGCAGTGGTCCGGGAAGGGGGGCATACGAGCAGTACTTC
abundance: few; j_gene: TRBJ1-6; v_gene: TRBV2; d_gene: TRBD1; CDR3aa: CASSVGTARNSPLHF; CDR3nt: TGTGCCAGCAGCGTCGGGACAGCCCGTAATTCACCCCTCCACTTT
abundance: NA; j_gene: TRBJ2-3; v_gene: TRBV11-3; d_gene: TRBD2; CDR3aa: CASSLTSGRTDTQYF; CDR3nt: TGTGCCAGCAGCTTAACTAGCGGACGCACAGATACGCAGTATTTT
abundance: NA; j_gene: TRBJ2-1; v_gene: TRBV4-1; d_gene: NA; CDR3aa: CASSPYSSYNEQFF; CDR3nt: TGCGCCAGCAGCCCTTATAGCTCCTACAATGAGCAGTTCTTC
abundance: NA; j_gene: TRBJ2-2; v_gene: TRBV5-1; d_gene: NA; CDR3aa: CASRFPPSSGELFF; CDR3nt: TGCGCCAGCAGGTTTCCCCCAAGTTCCGGGGAGCTGTTTTTT
abundance: few; j_gene: TRBJ2-7; v_gene: TRBV28; d_gene: NA; CDR3aa: CASSLVGFTHEQYF; CDR3nt: TGTGCCAGCAGTTTAGTTGGGTTTACCCACGAGCAGTACTTC
abundance: NA; j_gene: TRBJ1-1; v_gene: TRBV5-4; d_gene: NA; CDR3aa: CASGGDTEAFF; CDR3nt: TGTGCCAGCGGGGGTGACACTGAAGCTTTCTTT
abundance: NA; j_gene: TRBJ1-5; v_gene: TRBV10-3; d_gene: NA; CDR3aa: CAISDSGGQPQHF; CDR3nt: TGTGCCATCAGTGACTCCGGGGGCCAGCCCCAGCATTTT
abundance: few; j_gene: TRBJ2-5; v_gene: TRBV10-2; d_gene: NA; CDR3aa: CASSEFGTETQYF; CDR3nt: TGCGCCAGCAGTGAGTTTGGGACAGAGACCCAGTACTTC
abundance: NA; j_gene: TRBJ2-7; v_gene: TRBV18; d_gene: NA; CDR3aa: CASSAPTSPSSYEQYF; CDR3nt: TGTGCCAGCTCAGCCCCTACTAGCCCAAGCTCCTACGAGCAGTACTTC
abundance: NA; j_gene: TRBJ2-1; v_gene: TRBV9; d_gene: NA; CDR3aa: CASSVGTVNEQFF; CDR3nt: TGTGCCAGCAGCGTAGGGACCGTCAATGAGCAGTTCTTC
abundance: NA; j_gene: TRBJ1-1; v_gene: TRBV7-2; d_gene: NA; CDR3aa: CASSLVIEAFF; CDR3nt: TGTGCCAGCAGCCTCGTAATTGAAGCTTTCTTT
abundance: NA; j_gene: TRBJ2-3; v_gene: TRBV7-6; d_gene: TRBD2; CDR3aa: CASRRLAGGTDTQYF; CDR3nt: TGTGCCAGCCGCCGACTAGCGGGGGGCACAGATACGCAGTATTTT
abundance: NA; j_gene: TRBJ2-7; v_gene: TRBV28; d_gene: TRBD1; CDR3aa: CATSPGQGLYEQYF; CDR3nt: TGTGCCACCTCTCCGGGACAGGGGTTATACGAGCAGTACTTC
abundance: few; j_gene: TRBJ1-2; v_gene: TRBV9; d_gene: NA; CDR3aa: CASSTRQYYGYTF; CDR3nt: TGTGCCAGCAGCACGCGACAGTACTATGGCTACACCTTC
abundance: few; j_gene: TRBJ1-3; v_gene: TRBV2; d_gene: TRBD1; CDR3aa: CASSLQGALGNTIYF; CDR3nt: TGTGCCAGCAGTTTACAGGGGGCGTTGGGAAACACCATATATTTT
abundance: NA; j_gene: TRBJ2-5; v_gene: TRBV10-3; d_gene: TRBD1; CDR3aa: CAISSRDRTQETQYF; CDR3nt: TGTGCCATCAGTTCACGGGACAGAACACAAGAGACCCAGTACTTC